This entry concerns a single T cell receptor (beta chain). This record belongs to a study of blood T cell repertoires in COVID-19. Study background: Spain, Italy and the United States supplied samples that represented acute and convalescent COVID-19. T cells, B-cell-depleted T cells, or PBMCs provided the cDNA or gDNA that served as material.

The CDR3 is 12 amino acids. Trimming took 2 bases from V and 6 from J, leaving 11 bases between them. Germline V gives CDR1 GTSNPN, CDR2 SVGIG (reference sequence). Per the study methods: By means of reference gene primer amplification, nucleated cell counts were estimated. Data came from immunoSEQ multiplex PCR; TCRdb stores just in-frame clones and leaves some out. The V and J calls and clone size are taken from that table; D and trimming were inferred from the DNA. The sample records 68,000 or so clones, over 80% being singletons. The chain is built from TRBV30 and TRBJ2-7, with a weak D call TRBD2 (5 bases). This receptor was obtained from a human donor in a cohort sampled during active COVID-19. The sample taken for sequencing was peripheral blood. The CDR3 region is CAWSPPSGEQYF. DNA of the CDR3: TGTGCCTGGAGTCCGCCGAGCGGCGAGCAGTACTTC.